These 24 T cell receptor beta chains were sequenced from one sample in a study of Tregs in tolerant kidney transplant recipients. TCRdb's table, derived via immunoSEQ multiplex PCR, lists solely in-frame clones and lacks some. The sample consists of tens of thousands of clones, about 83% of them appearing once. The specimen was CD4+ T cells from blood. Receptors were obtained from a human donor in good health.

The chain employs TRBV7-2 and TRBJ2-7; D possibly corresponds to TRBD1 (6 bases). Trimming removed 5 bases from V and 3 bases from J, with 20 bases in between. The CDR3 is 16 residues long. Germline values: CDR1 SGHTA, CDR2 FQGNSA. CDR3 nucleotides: TGTGCCAGCAGCCCTGGGCCCCCGCAGGGGATCTACGAGCAGTACTTC. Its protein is CASSPGPPQGIYEQYF.

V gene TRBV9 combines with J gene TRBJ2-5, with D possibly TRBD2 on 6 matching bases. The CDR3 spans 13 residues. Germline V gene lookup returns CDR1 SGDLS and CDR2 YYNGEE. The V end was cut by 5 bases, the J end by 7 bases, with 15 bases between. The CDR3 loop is CASSWDGGRTQYF. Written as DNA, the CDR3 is TGTGCCAGCAGTTGGGACGGGGGACGGACCCAGTACTTC.

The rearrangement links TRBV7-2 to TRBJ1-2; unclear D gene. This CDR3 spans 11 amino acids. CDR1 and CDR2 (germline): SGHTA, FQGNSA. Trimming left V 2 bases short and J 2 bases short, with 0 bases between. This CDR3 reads CASSLNYGYTF. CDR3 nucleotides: TGTGCCAGCAGCTTAAACTATGGCTACACCTTC.

The CDR3 DNA follows: TGTGCCAGCAGCTTGATGGGAGGGGATACGCAGTATTTT. This translates into CASSLMGGDTQYF. V is TRBV5-6 and J is TRBJ2-3; TRBD2 matches at 7 bases. Trimming removed 1 base from V and 6 bases from J; junction bases left unmatched: 2. Germline assignment: CDR1 SGHDT and CDR2 YYEEEE. The CDR3 totals 13 residues. The whole variable domain, remainder taken from reference TRBV5-6 and TRBJ2-3, is DAGVTQSPTHLIKTRGQQVTLRCSPKSGHDTVSWYQQALGQGPQFIFQYYEEEERQRGNFPDRFSGHQFPNYSSELNVNALLLGDSALYLCASSLMGGDTQYFGPGTRLTVL.

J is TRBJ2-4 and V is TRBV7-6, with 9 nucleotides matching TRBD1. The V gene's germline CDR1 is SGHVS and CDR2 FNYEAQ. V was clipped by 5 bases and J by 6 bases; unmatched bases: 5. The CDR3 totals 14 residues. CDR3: CASSPEGQGNIQYF. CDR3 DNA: TGTGCCAGCAGCCCAGAGGGACAGGGAAACATTCAGTACTTC.

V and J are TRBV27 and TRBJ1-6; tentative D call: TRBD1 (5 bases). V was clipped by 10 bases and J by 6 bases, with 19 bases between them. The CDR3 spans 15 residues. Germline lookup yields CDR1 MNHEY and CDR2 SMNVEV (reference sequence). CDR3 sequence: CATKGIGEGNSPLHF. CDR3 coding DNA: TGTGCCACCAAAGGCATAGGGGAGGGTAATTCACCCCTCCACTTT.

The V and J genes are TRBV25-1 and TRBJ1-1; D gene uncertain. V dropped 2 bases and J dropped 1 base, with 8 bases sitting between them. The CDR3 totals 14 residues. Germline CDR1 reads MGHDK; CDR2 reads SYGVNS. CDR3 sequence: CASSETPTNTEAFF. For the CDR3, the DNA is TGTGCCAGCAGTGAAACCCCAACGAACACTGAAGCTTTCTTT. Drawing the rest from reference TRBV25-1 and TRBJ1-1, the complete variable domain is EADIYQTPRYLVIGTGKKITLECSQTMGHDKMYWYQQDPGMELHLIHYSYGVNSTEKGDLSSESTVSRIRTEHFPLTLESARPSHTSQYLCASSETPTNTEAFFGQGTRLTVV.

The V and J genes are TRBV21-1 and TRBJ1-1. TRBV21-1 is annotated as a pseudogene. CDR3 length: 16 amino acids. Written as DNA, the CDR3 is TGTGCCAGCAGCAAACCTCAGGACCTGGGGGACACTGAAGCTTTCTTT. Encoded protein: CASSKPQDLGDTEAFF.

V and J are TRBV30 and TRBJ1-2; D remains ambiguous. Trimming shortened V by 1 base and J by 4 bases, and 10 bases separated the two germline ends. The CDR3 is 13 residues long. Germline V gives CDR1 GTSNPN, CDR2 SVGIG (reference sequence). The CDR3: CAWSGGMGYGYTF. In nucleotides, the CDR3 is TGTGCCTGGAGTGGCGGGATGGGCTATGGCTACACCTTC.

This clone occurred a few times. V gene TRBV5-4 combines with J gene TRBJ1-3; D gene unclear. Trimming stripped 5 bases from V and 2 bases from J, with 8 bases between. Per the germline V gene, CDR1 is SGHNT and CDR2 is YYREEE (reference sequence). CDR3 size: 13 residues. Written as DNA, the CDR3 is TGTGCCAGCAGGAACGTAACTGGAAACACCATATATTTT. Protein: CASRNVTGNTIYF.

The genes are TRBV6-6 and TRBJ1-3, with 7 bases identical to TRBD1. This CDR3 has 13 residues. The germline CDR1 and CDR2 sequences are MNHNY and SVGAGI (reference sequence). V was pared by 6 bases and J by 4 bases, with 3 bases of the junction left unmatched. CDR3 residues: CASRTGSGNTIYF. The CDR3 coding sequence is TGTGCCAGCAGGACAGGGTCAGGAAACACCATATATTTT.

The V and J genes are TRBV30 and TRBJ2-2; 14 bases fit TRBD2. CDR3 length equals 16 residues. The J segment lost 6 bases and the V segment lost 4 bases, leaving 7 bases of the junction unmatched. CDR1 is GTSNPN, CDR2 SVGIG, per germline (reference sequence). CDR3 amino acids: CAWTRATSGRAGELFF. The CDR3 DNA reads TGTGCCTGGACCAGAGCGACTAGCGGGAGGGCCGGGGAGCTGTTTTTT.

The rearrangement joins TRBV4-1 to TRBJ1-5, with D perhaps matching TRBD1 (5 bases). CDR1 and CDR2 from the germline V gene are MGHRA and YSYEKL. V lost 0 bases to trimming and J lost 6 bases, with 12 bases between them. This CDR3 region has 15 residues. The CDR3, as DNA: TGCGCCAGCAGCCAAGAAGTAGGGGTCGGTCAGCCCCAGCATTTT. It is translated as CASSQEVGVGQPQHF.

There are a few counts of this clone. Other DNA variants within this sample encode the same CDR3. CDR3 protein: CASSLQSTDTQYF. In DNA, the CDR3 is TGTGCCAGCAGCTTACAGAGCACAGATACGCAGTATTTT. The chain combines TRBV7-9 with TRBJ2-3; no clear D. The CDR3 spans 13 residues. CDR1 is SEHNR and CDR2 is FQNEAQ in the germline V gene (reference sequence). V was clipped by 2 bases and J by 0 bases, with 3 bases between them.

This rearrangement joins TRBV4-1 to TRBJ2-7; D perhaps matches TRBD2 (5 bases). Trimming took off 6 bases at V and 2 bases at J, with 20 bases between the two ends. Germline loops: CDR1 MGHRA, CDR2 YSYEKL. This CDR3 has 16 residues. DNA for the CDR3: TGCGCCAGCAGGCTCGGGCCCGGACTGACTACCTACGAGCAGTACTTC. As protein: CASRLGPGLTTYEQYF.

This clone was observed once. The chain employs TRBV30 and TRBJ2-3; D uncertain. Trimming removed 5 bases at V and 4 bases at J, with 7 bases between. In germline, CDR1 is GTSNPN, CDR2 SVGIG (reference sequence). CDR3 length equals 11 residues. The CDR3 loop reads CAWAGSDTQYF. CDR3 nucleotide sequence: TGTGCCTGGGCCGGATCAGATACGCAGTATTTT.

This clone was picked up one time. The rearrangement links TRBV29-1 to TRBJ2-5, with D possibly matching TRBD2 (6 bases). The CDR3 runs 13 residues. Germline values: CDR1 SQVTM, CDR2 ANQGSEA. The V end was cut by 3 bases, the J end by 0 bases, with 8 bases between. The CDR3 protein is CSVDGGYQETQYF. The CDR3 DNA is TGCAGCGTTGACGGGGGATACCAAGAGACCCAGTACTTC.

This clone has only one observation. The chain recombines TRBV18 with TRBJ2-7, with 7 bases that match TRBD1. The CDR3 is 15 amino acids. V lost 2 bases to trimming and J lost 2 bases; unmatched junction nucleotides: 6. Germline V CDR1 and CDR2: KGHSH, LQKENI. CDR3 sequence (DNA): TGTGCCAGCTCACCAGGGACAGTTCCGACCTACGAGCAGTACTTC. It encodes CASSPGTVPTYEQYF.

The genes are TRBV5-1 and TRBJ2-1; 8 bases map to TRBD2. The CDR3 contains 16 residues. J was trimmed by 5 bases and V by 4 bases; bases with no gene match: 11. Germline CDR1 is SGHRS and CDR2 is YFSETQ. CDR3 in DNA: TGCGCCAGCAGCCCCAGGCCGGGGGGGAAAAACAATGAGCAGTTCTTC. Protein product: CASSPRPGGKNNEQFF.

The CDR3 sequence is CASSQDPSGGLQETQYF. The CDR3 nucleotides are TGCGCCAGCAGCCAAGATCCTAGCGGGGGACTCCAAGAGACCCAGTACTTC. The chain carries TRBV4-1 and TRBJ2-5; 10 bases fit TRBD2. Germline loops: CDR1 MGHRA, CDR2 YSYEKL. After removal of 0 bases from V and 1 base from J, the junction contained 5 bases not matched to a gene. CDR3 length equals 17 residues.

The DNA of the CDR3 is TGTGCCAGCAGCTTAGGAAGGCGGAGGGAGGGGATTATCCCAGATACGCAGTATTTT. Translating it yields CASSLGRRREGIIPDTQYF. This chain uses TRBV11-2 with TRBJ2-3, with 7 nucleotides matching TRBD2. This CDR3 has 19 amino acids. CDR1 SGHAT and CDR2 FQNNGV come from the germline V gene. V was clipped by 1 base and J by 4 bases; unmatched bases: 17.

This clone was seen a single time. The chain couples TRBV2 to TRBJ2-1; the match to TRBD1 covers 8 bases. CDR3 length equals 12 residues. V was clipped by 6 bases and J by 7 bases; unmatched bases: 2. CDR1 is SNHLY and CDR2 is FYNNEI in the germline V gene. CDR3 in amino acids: CASRRTGNEQFF. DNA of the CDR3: TGTGCCAGCAGGAGGACAGGGAATGAGCAGTTCTTC.

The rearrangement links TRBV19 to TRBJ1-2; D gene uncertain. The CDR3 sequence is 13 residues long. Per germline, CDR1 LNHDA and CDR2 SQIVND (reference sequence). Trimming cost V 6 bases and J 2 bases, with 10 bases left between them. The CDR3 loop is CASSFNMNYGYTF. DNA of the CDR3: TGTGCCAGTAGCTTTAATATGAACTATGGCTACACCTTC.

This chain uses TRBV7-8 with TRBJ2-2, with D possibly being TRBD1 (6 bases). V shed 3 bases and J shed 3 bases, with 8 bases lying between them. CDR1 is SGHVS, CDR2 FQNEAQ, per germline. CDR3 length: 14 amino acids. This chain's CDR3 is CASSLQGHTGELFF. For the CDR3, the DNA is TGTGCCAGCAGCTTGCAGGGGCACACCGGGGAGCTGTTTTTT.